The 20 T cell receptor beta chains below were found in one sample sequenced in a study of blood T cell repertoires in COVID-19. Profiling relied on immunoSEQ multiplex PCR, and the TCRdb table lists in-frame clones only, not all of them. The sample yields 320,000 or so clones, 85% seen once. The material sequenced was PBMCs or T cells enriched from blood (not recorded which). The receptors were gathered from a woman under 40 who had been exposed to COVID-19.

CDR3 bases: TGCAGTGCTAGTCGGGGGGGGCGTCTCAATGAGCAGTTCTTC. Its protein product is CSASRGGRLNEQFF. V usage is TRBV20-1 and J usage is TRBJ2-1; 8 positions agree with TRBD2. CDR1 is DFQATT and CDR2 is SNEGSKA in the germline V gene (reference sequence). J gave up 6 bases and V 3 bases, and 7 bases lay outside the gene matches. The CDR3 runs to 14 residues.

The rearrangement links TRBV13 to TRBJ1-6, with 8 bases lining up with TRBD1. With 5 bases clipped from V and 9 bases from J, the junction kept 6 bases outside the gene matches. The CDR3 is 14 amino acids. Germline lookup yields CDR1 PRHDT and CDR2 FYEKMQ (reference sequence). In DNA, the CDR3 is TGTGCCAGCAGCGACGGACAGGGAGGTTCACCCCTCCACTTT. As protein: CASSDGQGGSPLHF.

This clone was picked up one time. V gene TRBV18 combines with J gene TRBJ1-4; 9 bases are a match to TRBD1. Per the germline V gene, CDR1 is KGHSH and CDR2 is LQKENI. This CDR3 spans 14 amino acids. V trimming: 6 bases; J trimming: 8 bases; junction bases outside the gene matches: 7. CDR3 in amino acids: CASSPGQGVEKLFF. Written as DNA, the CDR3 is TGTGCCAGCTCCCCGGGACAGGGAGTAGAAAAACTGTTTTTT.

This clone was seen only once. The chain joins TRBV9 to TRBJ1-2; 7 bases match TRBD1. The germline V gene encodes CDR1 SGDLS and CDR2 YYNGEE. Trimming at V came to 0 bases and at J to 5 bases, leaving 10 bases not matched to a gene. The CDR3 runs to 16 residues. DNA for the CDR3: TGTGCCAGCAGCGTAGGCCAGCAGGGGGACAGTTATGGCTACACCTTC. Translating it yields CASSVGQQGDSYGYTF.

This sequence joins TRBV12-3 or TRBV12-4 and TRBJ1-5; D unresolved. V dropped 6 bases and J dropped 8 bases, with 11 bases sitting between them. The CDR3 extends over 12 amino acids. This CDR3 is CASSQKPEPQHF. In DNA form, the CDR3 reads TGTGCCAGCAGCCAAAAGCCGGAGCCCCAGCATTTT.

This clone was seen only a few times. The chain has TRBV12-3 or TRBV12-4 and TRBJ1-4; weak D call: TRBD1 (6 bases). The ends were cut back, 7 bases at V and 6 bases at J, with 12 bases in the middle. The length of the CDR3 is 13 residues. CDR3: CASKPSGDEKLFF. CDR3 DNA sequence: TGTGCCAGCAAACCCTCAGGGGATGAAAAACTGTTTTTT.

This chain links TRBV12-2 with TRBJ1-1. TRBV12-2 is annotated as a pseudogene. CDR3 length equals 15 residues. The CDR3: CASRPGRYMNTEAFF. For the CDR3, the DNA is TGTGCAAGTCGCCCGGGGAGGTACATGAACACTGAAGCTTTCTTT.

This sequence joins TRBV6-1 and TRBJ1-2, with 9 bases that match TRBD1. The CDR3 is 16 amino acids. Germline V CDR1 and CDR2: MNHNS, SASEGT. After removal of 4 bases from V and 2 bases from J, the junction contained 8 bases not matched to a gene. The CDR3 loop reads CASSATGTGLNYGYTF. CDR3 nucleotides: TGTGCCAGCAGTGCGACCGGGACAGGGCTAAACTATGGCTACACCTTC.

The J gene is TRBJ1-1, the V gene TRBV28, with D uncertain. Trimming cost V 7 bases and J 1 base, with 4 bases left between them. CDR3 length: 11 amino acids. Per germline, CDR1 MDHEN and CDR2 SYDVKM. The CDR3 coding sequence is TGTGCCAGCAAGCAGAACACTGAAGCTTTCTTT. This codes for CASKQNTEAFF.

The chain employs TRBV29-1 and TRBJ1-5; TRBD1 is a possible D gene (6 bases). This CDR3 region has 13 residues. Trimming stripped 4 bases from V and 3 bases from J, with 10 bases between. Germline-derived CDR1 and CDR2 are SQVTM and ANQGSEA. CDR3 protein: CSVAQGINQPQHF. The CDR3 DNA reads TGCAGCGTTGCACAGGGAATCAATCAGCCCCAGCATTTT.

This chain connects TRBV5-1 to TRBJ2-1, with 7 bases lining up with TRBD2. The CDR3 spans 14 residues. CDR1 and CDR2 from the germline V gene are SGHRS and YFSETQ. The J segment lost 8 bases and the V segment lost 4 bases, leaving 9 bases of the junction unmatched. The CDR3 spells CASSPKVAGDEQFF. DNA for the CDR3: TGCGCCAGCAGCCCCAAGGTGGCGGGGGATGAGCAGTTCTTC. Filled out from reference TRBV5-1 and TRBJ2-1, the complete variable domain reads KAGVTQTPRYLIKTRGQQVTLSCSPISGHRSVSWYQQTPGQGLQFLFEYFSETQRNKGNFPGRFSGRQFSNSRSEMNVSTLELGDSALYLCASSPKVAGDEQFFGPGTRLTVL.

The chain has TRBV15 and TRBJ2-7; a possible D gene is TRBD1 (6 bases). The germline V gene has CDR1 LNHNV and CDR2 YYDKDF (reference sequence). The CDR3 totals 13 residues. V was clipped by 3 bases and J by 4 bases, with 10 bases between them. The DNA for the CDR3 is TGTGCCACCAGCAGCGGAACAGGGTACGAGCAGTACTTC. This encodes CATSSGTGYEQYF.

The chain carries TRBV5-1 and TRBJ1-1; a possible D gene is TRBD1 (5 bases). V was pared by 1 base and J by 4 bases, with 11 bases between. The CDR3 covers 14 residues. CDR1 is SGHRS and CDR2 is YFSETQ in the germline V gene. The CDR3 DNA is TGCGCCAGCAGCTTGAGTCTCGGGGGCACTGAAGCTTTCTTT. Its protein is CASSLSLGGTEAFF.

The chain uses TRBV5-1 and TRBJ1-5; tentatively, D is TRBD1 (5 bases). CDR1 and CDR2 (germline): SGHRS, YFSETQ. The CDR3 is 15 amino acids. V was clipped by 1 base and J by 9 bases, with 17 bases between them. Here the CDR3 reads CASSLNWGQGLPQHF. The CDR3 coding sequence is TGCGCCAGCAGCTTGAATTGGGGCCAAGGGCTGCCCCAGCATTTT.

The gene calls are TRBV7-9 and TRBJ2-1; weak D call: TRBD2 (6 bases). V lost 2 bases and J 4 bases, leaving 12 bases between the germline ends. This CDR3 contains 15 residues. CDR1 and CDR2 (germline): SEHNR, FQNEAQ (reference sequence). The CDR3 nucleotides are TGTGCCAGCAGCTTATGGCGGGAAGAGTACAATGAGCAGTTCTTC. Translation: CASSLWREEYNEQFF. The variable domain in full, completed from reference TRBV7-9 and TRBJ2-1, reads DTGVSQNPRHKITKRGQNVTFRCDPISEHNRLYWYRQTLGQGPEFLTYFQNEAQLEKSRLLSDRFSAERPKGSFSTLEIQRTEQGDSAMYLCASSLWREEYNEQFFGPGTRLTVL.

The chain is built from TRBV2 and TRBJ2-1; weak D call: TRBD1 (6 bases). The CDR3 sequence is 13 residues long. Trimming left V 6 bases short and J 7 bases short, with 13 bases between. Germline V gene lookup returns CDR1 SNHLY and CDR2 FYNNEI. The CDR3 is CASSAEQGNEQFF. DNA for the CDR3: TGTGCCAGCAGCGCAGAACAGGGAAATGAGCAGTTCTTC.

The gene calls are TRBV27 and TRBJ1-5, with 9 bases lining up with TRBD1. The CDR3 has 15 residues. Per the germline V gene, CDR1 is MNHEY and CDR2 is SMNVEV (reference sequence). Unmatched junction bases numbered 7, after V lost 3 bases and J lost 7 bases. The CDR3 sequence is CASSLQGQGGQPQHF. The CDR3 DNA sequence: TGTGCCAGCAGTTTGCAGGGACAGGGAGGACAGCCCCAGCATTTT.

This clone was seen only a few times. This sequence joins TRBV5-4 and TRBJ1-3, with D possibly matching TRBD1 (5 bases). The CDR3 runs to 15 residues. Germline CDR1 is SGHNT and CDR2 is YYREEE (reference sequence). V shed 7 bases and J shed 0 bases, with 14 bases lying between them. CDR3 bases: TGTGCCAGCGGCGGGGGTACGTTCTCTGGAAACACCATATATTTT. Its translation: CASGGGTFSGNTIYF.

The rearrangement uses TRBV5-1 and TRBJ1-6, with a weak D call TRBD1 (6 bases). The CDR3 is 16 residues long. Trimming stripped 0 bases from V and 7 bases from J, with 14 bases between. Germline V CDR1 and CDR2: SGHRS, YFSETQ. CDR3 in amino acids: CASSLDTGGGNSPLHF. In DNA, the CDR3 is TGCGCCAGCAGCTTGGATACGGGGGGCGGAAATTCACCCCTCCACTTT.

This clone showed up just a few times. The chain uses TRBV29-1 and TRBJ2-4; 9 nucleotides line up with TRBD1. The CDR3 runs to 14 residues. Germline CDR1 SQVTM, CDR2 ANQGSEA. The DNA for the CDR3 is TGCAGTGTAGGCACCGGGACAGGGAAAAACATTCAGTACTTC. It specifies CSVGTGTGKNIQYF. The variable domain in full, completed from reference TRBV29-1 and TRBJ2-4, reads SAVISQKPSRDICQRGTSLTIQCQVDSQVTMMFWYRQQPGQSLTLIATANQGSEATYESGFVIDKFPISRPNLTFSTLTVSNMSPEDSSIYLCSVGTGTGKNIQYFGAGTRLSVL.